This T cell receptor (beta chain) was retrieved from a study of blood T cell repertoires in COVID-19 (dated by TCRdb to 2020 to 2021). Study-level background: The collaborator samples originated in the United States, Italy and Spain and spanned the acute and convalescent phases of COVID-19. The prospective study material was composed of cDNA or gDNA derived from T cells, B-cell-depleted T cells, or PBMCs. Subjects who had been exposed to COVID-19, were actively infected with it, or had recovered from it provided the deeply sampled blood TCRbeta repertoires that made up the dataset. The repertoires were made available in a free public database intended to serve as a resource for research on the immune response to SARS-CoV-2. The samples were drawn from the first 160 participants of the ongoing ImmuneRACE study and from 1,200 or so subjects provided by 6 global collaborators. A de-identified subject ID, COVID-19 status, age in years and sex were almost always included in the sample metadata. Where HLA class I and class II types were available, the types were taken from metadata supplied by the sample provider, not from assay-based typing.

Enrolling through a virtual design, the prospective study's participants ranged in age from roughly 18 to 89 years and lived across more than 20 United States geographic areas. In the prospective study, cohorts were assigned on the basis of participant-reported clinical history obtained from a screening survey and a study questionnaire. For ImmuneRACE Cohort 3, a participant was defined as recovered based on two consecutive negative NP/OP PCR tests, clearance by a healthcare professional, or resolution of symptoms. In the prospective study, mobile phlebotomists collected whole blood, serum and a nasopharyngeal or oropharyngeal swab from each participant. Participants in the prospective study had the option to provide additional blood draws and questionnaires over an approximately 2-month period. Before DNA extraction, prospective study blood samples were shipped either frozen or at room temperature.

TCRbeta CDR3 regions were amplified from genomic DNA by means of the immunoSEQ Assay, a bias-controlled multiplex PCR. The study's own analysis went as follows. The number of nucleated cells in each sample was estimated from the amplification of reference gene primers within the assay. Sequence reads were collapsed and filtered to measure the absolute abundance of every unique TCRbeta CDR3 rearrangement. For each sample, productive Simpson clonality was calculated by taking the square root of Simpson's diversity index across productive rearrangements. Imported from immuneACCESS, the table was reduced by TCRdb to in-frame sequences with V and J called. These copies leave out some clones; in studies compared against another copy, an unresolved V gene accounts for under half, and the cause of the remainder is not known. V and J calls and clone size come straight from that table; D and trimming were deduced from the DNA. The sample yields 280,000 or so clones; roughly 85% were counted once. The ten top clones hold more than 2% of the sample.

In the case of this clone: Its target antigen remains unknown. It has no much larger one-base neighbor in the sample; base qualities were not kept.

V is clipped by 1 base and J by 2 bases, and the sequence between their germline boundaries is 18 bases long. The CDR3, from cysteine to phenylalanine, totals 17 residues. Only the CDR3 part of the read is kept: 51 bases, read in frame from the first base. CDR1 and CDR2 were assigned from the germline V gene as SGHRS and YFSETQ. Study-level results and caveats: The quantity of clinical and demographic metadata differed by source and by participant and was supplied without curation.

The chain joins TRBV5-1 to TRBJ1-1; the D gene is possibly TRBD1, with 6 bases matching. The TCR sequence derives from a man aged 25-45 years who had recovered from COVID-19. Source material: PBMCs or T cells enriched from blood (not recorded which). The encoded CDR3 is CASSLRKRGGTNTEAFF. The nucleotides are TGCGCCAGCAGCTTGAGGAAAAGGGGGGGAACTAACACTGAAGCTTTCTTT.